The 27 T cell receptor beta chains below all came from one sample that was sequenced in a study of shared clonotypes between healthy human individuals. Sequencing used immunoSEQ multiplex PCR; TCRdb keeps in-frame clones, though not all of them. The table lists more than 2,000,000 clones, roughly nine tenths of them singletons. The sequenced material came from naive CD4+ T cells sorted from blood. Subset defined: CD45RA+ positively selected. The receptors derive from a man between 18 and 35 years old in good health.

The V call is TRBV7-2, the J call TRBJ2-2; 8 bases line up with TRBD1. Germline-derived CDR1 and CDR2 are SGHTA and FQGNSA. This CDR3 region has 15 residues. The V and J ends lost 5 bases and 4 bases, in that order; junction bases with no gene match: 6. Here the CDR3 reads CASSISTGATGELFF. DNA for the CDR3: TGTGCCAGCAGCATCTCGACAGGGGCCACCGGGGAGCTGTTTTTT.

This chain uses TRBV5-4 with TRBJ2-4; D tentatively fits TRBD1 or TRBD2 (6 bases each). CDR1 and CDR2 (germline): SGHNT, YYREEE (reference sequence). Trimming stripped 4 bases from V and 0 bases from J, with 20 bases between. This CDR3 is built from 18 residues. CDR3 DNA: TGTGCCAGCAGCCCGGGTCCTGTAGGGGGGATAGCCAAAAACATTCAGTACTTC. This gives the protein CASSPGPVGGIAKNIQYF.

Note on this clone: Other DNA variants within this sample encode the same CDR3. The DNA of the CDR3 is TGTGCCAGCAGCTTAGGGAGGGCCGGAAACACCATATATTTT. Residues: CASSLGRAGNTIYF. The chain links TRBV7-2 to TRBJ1-3; no firm D call. Germline V gene lookup returns CDR1 SGHTA and CDR2 FQGNSA. The CDR3 spans 14 residues. Deletions cut 1 base from V and 4 bases from J, with 8 bases between.

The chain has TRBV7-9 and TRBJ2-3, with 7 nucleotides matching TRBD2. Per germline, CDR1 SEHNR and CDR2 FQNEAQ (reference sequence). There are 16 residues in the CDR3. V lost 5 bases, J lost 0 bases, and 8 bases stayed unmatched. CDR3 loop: CASSTQSSGSTDTQYF. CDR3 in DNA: TGTGCCAGCAGCACACAATCTAGCGGCAGCACAGATACGCAGTATTTT.

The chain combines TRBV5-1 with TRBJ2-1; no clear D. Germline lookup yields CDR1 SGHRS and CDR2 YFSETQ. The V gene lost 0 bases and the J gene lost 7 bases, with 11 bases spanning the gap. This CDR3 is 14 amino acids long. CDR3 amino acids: CASSLVGKKNEQFF. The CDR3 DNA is TGCGCCAGCAGCTTGGTGGGCAAAAAAAATGAGCAGTTCTTC.

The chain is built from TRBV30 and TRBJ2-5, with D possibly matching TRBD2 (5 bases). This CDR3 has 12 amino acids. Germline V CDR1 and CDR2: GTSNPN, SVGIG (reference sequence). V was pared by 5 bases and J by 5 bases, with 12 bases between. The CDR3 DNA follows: TGTGCCTGGGAGGGCCCTCATGAGACCCAGTACTTC. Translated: CAWEGPHETQYF.

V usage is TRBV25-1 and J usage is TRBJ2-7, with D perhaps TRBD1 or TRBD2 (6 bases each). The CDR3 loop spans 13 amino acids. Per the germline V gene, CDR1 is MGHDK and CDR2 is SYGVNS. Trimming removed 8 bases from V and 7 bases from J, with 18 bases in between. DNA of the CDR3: TGTGCCAGCTGCCTTACAGGGAGGTGGGAGCAGTACTTC. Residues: CASCLTGRWEQYF.

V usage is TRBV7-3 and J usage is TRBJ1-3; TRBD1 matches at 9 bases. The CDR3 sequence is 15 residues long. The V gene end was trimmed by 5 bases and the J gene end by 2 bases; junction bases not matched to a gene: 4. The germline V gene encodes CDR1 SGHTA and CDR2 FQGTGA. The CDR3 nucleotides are TGTGCCAGCAGCACTACAGGGGGCCCTGGAAACACCATATATTTT. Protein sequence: CASSTTGGPGNTIYF.

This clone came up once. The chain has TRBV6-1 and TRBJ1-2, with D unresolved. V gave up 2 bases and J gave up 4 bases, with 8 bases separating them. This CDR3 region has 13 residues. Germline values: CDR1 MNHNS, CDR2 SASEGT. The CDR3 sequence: CASSEPVGYGYTF. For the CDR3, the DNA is TGTGCCAGCAGTGAACCGGTCGGCTATGGCTACACCTTC.

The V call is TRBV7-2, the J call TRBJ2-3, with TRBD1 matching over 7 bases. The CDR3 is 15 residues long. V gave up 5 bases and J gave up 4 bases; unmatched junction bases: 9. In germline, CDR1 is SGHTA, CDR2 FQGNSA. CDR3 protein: CASSPGNRGSDTQYF. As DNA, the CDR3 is TGTGCCAGCAGCCCCGGGAACAGGGGTTCAGATACGCAGTATTTT.

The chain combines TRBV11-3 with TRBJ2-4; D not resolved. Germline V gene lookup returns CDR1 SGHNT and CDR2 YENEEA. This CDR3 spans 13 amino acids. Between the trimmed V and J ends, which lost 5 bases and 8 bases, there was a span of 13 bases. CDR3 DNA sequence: TGTGCCAGCAGCACCCAGCCCCGGGACATTCAGTACTTC. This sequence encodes CASSTQPRDIQYF. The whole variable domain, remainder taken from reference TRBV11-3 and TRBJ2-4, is EAGVVQSPRYKIIEKKQPVAFWCNPISGHNTLYWYLQNLGQGPELLIRYENEEAVDDSQLPKDRFSAERLKGVDSTLKIQPAELGDSAVYLCASSTQPRDIQYFGAGTRLSVL.

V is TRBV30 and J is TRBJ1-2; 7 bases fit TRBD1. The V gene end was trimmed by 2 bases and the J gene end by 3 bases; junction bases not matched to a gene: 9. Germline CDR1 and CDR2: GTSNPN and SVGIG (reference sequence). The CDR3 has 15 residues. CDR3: CAWSPLDRAYYGYTF. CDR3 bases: TGTGCCTGGAGTCCACTTGACAGGGCCTACTATGGCTACACCTTC. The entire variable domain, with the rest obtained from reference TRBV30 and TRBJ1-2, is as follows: SQTIHQWPATLVQPVGSPLSLECTVEGTSNPNLYWYRQAAGRGLQLLFYSVGIGQISSEVPQNLSASRPQDRQFILSSKKLLLSDSGFYLCAWSPLDRAYYGYTFGSGTRLTVV.

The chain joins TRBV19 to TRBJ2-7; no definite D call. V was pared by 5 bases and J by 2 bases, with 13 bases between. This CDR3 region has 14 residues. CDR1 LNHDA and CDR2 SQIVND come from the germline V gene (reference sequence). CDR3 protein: CASSPAKVPYEQYF. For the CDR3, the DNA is TGTGCCAGTAGTCCCGCCAAGGTCCCCTACGAGCAGTACTTC.

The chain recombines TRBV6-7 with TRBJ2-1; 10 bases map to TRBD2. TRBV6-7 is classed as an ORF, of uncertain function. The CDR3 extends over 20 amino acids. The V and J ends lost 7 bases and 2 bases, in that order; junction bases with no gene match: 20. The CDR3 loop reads CASTPVAGLAGVCTYNEQFF. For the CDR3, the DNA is TGTGCCAGCACCCCAGTTGCGGGCCTAGCGGGAGTGTGCACCTACAATGAGCAGTTCTTC.

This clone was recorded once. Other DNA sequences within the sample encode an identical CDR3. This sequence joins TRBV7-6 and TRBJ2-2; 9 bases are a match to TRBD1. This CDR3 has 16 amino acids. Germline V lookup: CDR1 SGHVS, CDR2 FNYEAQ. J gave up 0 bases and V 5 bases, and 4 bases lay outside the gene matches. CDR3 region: CASSPRQGANTGELFF. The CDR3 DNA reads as TGTGCCAGCAGCCCACGACAGGGGGCGAACACCGGGGAGCTGTTTTTT.

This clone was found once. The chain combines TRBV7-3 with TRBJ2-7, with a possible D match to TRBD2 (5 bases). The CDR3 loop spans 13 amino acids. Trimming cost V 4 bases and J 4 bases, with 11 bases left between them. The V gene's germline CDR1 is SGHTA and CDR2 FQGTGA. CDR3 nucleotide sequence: TGTGCCAGCAGCTCAGGACTCAATTACGAGCAGTACTTC. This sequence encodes CASSSGLNYEQYF.

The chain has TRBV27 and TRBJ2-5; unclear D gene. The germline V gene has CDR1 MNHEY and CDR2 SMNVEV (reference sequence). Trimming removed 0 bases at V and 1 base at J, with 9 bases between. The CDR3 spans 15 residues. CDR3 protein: CASSLSLPPQETQYF. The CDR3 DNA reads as TGTGCCAGCAGTTTATCCCTACCCCCCCAAGAGACCCAGTACTTC.

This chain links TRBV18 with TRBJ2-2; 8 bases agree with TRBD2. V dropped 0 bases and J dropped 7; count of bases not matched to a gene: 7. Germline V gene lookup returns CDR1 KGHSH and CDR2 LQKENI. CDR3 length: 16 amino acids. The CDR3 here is CASSPPNGGAGGELFF. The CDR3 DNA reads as TGTGCCAGCTCACCACCGAACGGGGGGGCCGGCGGGGAGCTGTTTTTT. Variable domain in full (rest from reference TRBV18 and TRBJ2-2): NAGVMQNPRHLVRRRGQEARLRCSPMKGHSHVYWYRQLPEEGLKFMVYLQKENIIDESGMPKERFSAEFPKEGPSILRIQQVVRGDSAAYFCASSPPNGGAGGELFFGEGSRLTVL.

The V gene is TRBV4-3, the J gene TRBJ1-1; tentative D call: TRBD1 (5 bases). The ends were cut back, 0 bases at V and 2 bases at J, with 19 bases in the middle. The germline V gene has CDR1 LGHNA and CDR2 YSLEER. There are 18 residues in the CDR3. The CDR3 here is CASSQDLGAGYRNTEAFF. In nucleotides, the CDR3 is TGCGCCAGCAGCCAAGATCTAGGAGCAGGGTATAGAAACACTGAAGCTTTCTTT.

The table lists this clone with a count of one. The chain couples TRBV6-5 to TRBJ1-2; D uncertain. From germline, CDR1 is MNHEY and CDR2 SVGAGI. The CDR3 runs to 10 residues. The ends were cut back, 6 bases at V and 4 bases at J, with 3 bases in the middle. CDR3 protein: CASSLYGYTF. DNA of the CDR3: TGTGCCAGCAGCCTCTATGGCTACACCTTC.

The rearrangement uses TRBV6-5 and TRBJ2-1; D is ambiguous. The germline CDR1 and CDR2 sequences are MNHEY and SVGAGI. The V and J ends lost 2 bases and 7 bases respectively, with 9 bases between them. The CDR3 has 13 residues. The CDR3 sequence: CASSYAGSNEQFF. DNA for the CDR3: TGTGCCAGCAGTTACGCCGGGTCGAATGAGCAGTTCTTC.

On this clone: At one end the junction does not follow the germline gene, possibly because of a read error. DNA of the CDR3: TGTGTCAGCAGCCGGACAGGGATTAGCTCCTACGAGCAGTACTTC. It translates to CVSSRTGISSYEQYF. This chain connects TRBV6-5 to TRBJ2-7, with 8 nucleotides matching TRBD1. This CDR3 has 15 amino acids. Germline V gene sequence: CDR1 MNHEY, CDR2 SVGAGI.

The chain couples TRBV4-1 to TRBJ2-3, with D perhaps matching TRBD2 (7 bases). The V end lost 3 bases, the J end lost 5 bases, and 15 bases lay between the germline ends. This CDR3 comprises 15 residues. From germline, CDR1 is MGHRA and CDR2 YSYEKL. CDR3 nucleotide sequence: TGCGCCAGCAGCCAGATGGGGGGGGGCCAAGATACGCAGTATTTT. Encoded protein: CASSQMGGGQDTQYF.

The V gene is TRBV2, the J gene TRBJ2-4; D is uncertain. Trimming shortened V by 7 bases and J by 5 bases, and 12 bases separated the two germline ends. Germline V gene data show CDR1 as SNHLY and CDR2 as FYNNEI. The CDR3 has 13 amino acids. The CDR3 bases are TGTGCCAGCACCCAAAACTCTCAAAACATTCAGTACTTC. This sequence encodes CASTQNSQNIQYF.

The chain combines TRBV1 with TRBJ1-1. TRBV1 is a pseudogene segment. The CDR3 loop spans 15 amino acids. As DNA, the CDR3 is TGCACCAGCAGCCTAAGGCGGGGGGGCGGGACTGAAGCTTTCTTT. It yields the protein CTSSLRRGGGTEAFF.

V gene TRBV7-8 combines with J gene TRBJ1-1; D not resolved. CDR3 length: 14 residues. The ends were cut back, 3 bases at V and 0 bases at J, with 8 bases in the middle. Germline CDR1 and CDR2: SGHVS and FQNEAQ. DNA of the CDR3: TGTGCCAGCAGCTTCTCAACCCTGAACACTGAAGCTTTCTTT. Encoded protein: CASSFSTLNTEAFF.

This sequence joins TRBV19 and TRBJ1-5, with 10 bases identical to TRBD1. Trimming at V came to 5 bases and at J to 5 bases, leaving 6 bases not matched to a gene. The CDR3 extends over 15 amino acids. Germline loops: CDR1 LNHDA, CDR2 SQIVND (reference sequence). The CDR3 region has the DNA TGTGCCAGTAGTGGTCGGACAGGGGGTTATCAGCCCCAGCATTTT. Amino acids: CASSGRTGGYQPQHF.